This is a list of T cell receptor beta chains from one sample in a study of T cell changes during pregnancy in multiple sclerosis. TCRdb keeps only in-frame clones here, not all; method: immunoSEQ multiplex PCR. This sample yields about 100,000 clones, of which approximately 91% are seen a single time; around 3.5% belongs to the top ten. The sample here was peripheral blood, taken after pregnancy. The receptors were gathered from a female donor with multiple sclerosis, enrolled in a pregnancy study. Each CDR3 is given with its conserved first and last residue. The D gene is left open where the match is weak. Clone size is stated in some rows and not others, as once, few, many or a class when expanded.

TGTGCCAGCAGCCCACGGGGACTAGTCGACACCGGGGAGCTGTTTTTT,CASSPRGLVDTGELFF,TRBD2,TRBJ2-2,NA,TRBV7-3
TGTGCCTGGAGTGTTAAGGGAGTCACTGAAGCTTTCTTT,CAWSVKGVTEAFF,NA,TRBJ1-1,NA,TRBV30
TGTGCCAGCAGCTTAGTCACAGGGGGTTTGAGTGAGGCTTTCTTT,CASSLVTGGLSEAFF,TRBD1,TRBJ1-1,once,TRBV7-2
TGTGCCAGTGGAGGGGAGATGAATGAAAAACTGTTTTTT,CASGGEMNEKLFF,NA,TRBJ1-4,NA,TRBV19
TGCACCAGCAGCCAAGAGGAGCGGGGGCACGGGTATGAGCAGTACTTC,CTSSQEERGHGYEQYF,NA,TRBJ2-7,NA,TRBV1
TGCGCCAGCAGCCGGTTCGGTGGGGCGTTTTCTCATGAGCAGTTCTTC,CASSRFGGAFSHEQFF,NA,TRBJ2-1,NA,TRBV4-1
TGCAGTGCTAGAGGGCATGAGCAGTTCTTC,CSARGHEQFF,NA,TRBJ2-1,NA,TRBV20-1
TGTGCCAGCAGCTTAGGAGGGGAGGGCGAAGCTTTCTTT,CASSLGGEGEAFF,NA,TRBJ1-1,NA,TRBV7-8
TGTGCCAGACGACAGGCCCCCTTCTACGAGCAGTACTTC,CARRQAPFYEQYF,NA,TRBJ2-7,NA,TRBV2
TGTGCCAGTAAGGCGACAGGGGAAGGGACCGGGGAGCTGTTTTTT,CASKATGEGTGELFF,TRBD1,TRBJ2-2,NA,TRBV13
TGCGCCAGCAGCTTGGATCCGGGCGCGGGCTATGGCTACACCTTC,CASSLDPGAGYGYTF,NA,TRBJ1-2,NA,TRBV5-1
TGTGCCAGCAGTGGGCGGATGGCGGGGCCGCAGGAGACCCAGTACTTC,CASSGRMAGPQETQYF,NA,TRBJ2-5,NA,TRBV6-1
TGTGCCAGCAGCTTGAGGGCTAGCTCTGGGGCCAACGTCCTGACTTTC,CASSLRASSGANVLTF,NA,TRBJ2-6,NA,TRBV7-8
TGTGCCAGTAACGTGGTAGGCACAGATACGCAGTATTTT,CASNVVGTDTQYF,NA,TRBJ2-3,NA,TRBV19
TGTGCCAGCAGCCACGGGACAGGAGGTTTACAGCCCCAGCATTTT,CASSHGTGGLQPQHF,TRBD1,TRBJ1-5,once,TRBV13
TGTGCCAGCAGACCGGGACAGGGGGGCTACAATGAGCAGTTCTTC,CASRPGQGGYNEQFF,TRBD1,TRBJ2-1,NA,TRBV9